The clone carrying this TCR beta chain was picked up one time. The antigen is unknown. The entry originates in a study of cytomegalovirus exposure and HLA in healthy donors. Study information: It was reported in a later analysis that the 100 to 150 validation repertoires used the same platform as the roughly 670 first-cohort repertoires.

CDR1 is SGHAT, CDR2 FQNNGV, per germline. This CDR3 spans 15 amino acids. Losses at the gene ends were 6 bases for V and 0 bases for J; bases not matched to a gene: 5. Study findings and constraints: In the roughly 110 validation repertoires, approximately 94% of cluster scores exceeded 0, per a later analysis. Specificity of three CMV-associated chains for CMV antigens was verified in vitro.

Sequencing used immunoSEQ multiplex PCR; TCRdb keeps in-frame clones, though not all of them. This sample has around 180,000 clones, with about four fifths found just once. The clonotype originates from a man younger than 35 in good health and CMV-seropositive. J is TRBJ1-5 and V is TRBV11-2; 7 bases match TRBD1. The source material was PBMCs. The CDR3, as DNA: TGTGCCAGCAGTCCACAGGGGAATAGCAATCAGCCCCAGCATTTT. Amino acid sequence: CASSPQGNSNQPQHF.